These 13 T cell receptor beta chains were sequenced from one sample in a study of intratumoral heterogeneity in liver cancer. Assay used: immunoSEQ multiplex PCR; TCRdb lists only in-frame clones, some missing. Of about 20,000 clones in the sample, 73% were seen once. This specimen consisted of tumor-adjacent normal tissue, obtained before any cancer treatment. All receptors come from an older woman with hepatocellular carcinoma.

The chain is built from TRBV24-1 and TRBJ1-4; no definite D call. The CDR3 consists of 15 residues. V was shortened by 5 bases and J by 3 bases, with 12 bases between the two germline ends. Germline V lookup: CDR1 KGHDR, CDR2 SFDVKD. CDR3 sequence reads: CATSAVIGANEKLFF. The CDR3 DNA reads TGTGCCACCAGTGCCGTCATAGGCGCTAATGAAAAACTGTTTTTT.

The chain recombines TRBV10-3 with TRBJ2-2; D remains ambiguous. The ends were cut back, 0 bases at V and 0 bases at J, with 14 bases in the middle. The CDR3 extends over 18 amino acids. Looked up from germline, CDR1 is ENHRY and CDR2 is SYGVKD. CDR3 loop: CAISESGRFSANTGELFF. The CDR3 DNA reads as TGTGCCATCAGTGAGTCCGGGCGGTTCTCCGCGAACACCGGGGAGCTGTTTTTT.

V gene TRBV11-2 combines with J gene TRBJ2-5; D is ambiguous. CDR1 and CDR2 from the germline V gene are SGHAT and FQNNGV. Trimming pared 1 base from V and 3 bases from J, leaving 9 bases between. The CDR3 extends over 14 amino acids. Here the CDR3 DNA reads TGTGCCAGCAGCTTAGGTAGTGTCGAAGAGACCCAGTACTTC. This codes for CASSLGSVEETQYF.

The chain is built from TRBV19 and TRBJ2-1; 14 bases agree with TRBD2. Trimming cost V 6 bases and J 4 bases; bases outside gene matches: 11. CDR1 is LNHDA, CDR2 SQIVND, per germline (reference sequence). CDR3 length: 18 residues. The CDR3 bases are TGTGCCAGTAGCAAGGGACTAGCGGGAGAGCGAAAATACAATGAGCAGTTCTTC. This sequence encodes CASSKGLAGERKYNEQFF.

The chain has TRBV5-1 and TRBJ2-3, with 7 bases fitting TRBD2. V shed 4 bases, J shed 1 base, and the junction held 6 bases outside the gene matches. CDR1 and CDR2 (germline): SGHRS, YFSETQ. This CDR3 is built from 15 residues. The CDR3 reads CASSRDYLGTDTQYF. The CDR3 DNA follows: TGCGCCAGCAGCCGGGACTACCTAGGCACAGATACGCAGTATTTT.

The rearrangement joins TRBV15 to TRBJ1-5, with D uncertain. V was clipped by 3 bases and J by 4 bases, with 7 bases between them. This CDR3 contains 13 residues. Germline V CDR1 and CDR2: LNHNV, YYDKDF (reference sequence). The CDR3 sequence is CATSRSINQPQHF. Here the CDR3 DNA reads TGTGCCACCAGCAGGAGTATAAATCAGCCCCAGCATTTT.

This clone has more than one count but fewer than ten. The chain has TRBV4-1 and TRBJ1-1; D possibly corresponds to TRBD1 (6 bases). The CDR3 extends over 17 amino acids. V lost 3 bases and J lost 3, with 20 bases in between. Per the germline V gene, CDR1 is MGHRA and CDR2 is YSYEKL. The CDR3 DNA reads TGCGCCAGCAGCCAGGGTACTTGGACAGCACAGTACACTGAAGCTTTCTTT. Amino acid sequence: CASSQGTWTAQYTEAFF.

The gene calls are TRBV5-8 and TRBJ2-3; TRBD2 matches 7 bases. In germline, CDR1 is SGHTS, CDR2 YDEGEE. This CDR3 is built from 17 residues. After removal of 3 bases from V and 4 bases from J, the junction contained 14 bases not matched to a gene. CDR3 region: CASSYLRRREIADTQYF. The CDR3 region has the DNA TGTGCCAGCAGCTACCTTCGTCGGCGGGAGATCGCAGATACGCAGTATTTT. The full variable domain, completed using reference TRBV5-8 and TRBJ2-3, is EAGVTQSPTHLIKTRGQQATLRCSPISGHTSVYWYQQALGLGLQFLLWYDEGEERNRGNFPPRFSGRQFPNYSSELNVNALELEDSALYLCASSYLRRREIADTQYFGPGTRLTVL.

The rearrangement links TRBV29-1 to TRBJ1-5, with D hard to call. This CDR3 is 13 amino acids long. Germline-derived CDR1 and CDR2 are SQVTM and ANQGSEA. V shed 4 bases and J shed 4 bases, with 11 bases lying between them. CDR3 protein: CSVAGGTNQPQHF. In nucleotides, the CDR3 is TGCAGCGTTGCGGGAGGTACGAATCAGCCCCAGCATTTT.

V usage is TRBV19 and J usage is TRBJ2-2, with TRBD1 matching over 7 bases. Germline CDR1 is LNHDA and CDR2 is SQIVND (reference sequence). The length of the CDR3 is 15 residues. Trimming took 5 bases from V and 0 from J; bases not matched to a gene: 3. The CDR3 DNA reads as TGTGCCAGTAGTCCCGGGACAGCGAACACCGGGGAGCTGTTTTTT. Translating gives CASSPGTANTGELFF.

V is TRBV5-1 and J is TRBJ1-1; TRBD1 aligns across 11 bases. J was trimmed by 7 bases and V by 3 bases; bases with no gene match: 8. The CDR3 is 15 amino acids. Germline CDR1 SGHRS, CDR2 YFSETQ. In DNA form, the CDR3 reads TGCGCCAGCAGCTCGGGACAGGGGGGATCTCTTGAAGCTTTCTTT. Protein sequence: CASSSGQGGSLEAFF.

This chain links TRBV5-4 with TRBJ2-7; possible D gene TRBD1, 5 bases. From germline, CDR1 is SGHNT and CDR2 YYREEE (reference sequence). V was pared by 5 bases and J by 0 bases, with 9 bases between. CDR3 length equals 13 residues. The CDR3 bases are TGTGCCAGCAGGGCAGGGTACTCCTACGAGCAGTACTTC. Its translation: CASRAGYSYEQYF.

This CDR3 is CASSEAGRFTGGYTF. CDR3 in DNA: TGTGCCAGCAGTGAAGCGGGACGTTTTACCGGTGGCTACACCTTC. V and J are TRBV6-1 and TRBJ1-2, with TRBD1 as a possible D gene (5 bases). Germline V CDR1 and CDR2: MNHNS, SASEGT. The V end was cut by 0 bases, the J end by 7 bases, with 15 bases between. This CDR3 spans 15 amino acids.